The 30 T cell receptor beta chains below all came from one sample that was sequenced in a study of blood T cell repertoires in COVID-19. TCRdb's table, derived via immunoSEQ multiplex PCR, lists solely in-frame clones and lacks some. The sample lists over 85,000 clones, roughly 87% seen once, with under 4.5% in the top ten. Sequenced sample: peripheral blood. Receptors were obtained from a man aged 55 to 70 with acute or convalescent COVID-19.

This sequence joins TRBV5-1 and TRBJ2-5; 7 nucleotides align to TRBD1. This CDR3 has 14 amino acids. Germline CDR1 is SGHRS and CDR2 is YFSETQ. Trimming removed 0 bases from V and 5 bases from J; junction bases left unmatched: 4. The CDR3 spells CASSLGQGMETQYF. The CDR3 bases are TGCGCCAGCAGCTTGGGACAGGGAATGGAGACCCAGTACTTC.

The CDR3 bases are TGTGCCAGCAGCTTCAGATCAGGGGGCGGAACCGGGGAGCTGTTTTTT. Protein sequence: CASSFRSGGGTGELFF. The rearrangement links TRBV11-3 to TRBJ2-2; TRBD1 aligns across 8 bases. Per the germline V gene, CDR1 is SGHNT and CDR2 is YENEEA. The CDR3 is made up of 16 amino acids. The junction had 8 bases not matched to a gene; V was cut back by 3 bases and J by 5 bases. The entire variable domain, with the rest obtained from reference TRBV11-3 and TRBJ2-2, is as follows: EAGVVQSPRYKIIEKKQPVAFWCNPISGHNTLYWYLQNLGQGPELLIRYENEEAVDDSQLPKDRFSAERLKGVDSTLKIQPAELGDSAVYLCASSFRSGGGTGELFFGEGSRLTVL.

In this sample, this clone turned up a few times. This chain joins TRBV11-2 and TRBJ2-7; D unresolved. Germline V CDR1 and CDR2: SGHAT, FQNNGV. The CDR3 is 15 residues long. Trimming cost V 3 bases and J 2 bases, with 14 bases left between them. The CDR3 reads CASSLMVSLTYEQYF. The CDR3 DNA reads TGTGCCAGCAGCTTGATGGTGTCTCTAACCTACGAGCAGTACTTC.

This chain links TRBV11-2 with TRBJ2-5; 14 nucleotides line up with TRBD2. CDR1 SGHAT and CDR2 FQNNGV come from the germline V gene. The V and J ends lost 5 bases and 5 bases, in that order; junction bases with no gene match: 7. This CDR3 is 16 amino acids long. DNA of the CDR3: TGTGCCAGCAGCGCCAGACTAGCGGGAGGGTTGGAGACCCAGTACTTC. This sequence encodes CASSARLAGGLETQYF.

V usage is TRBV5-1 and J usage is TRBJ2-1, with 9 bases aligning to TRBD1. The junction had 4 bases not matched to a gene; V was cut back by 6 bases and J by 6 bases. The CDR3 is 13 amino acids. Germline lookup yields CDR1 SGHRS and CDR2 YFSETQ. In DNA form, the CDR3 reads TGCGCCAGCAACTGGGACAGGGTCAATGAGCAGTTCTTC. It encodes CASNWDRVNEQFF.

The chain carries TRBV2 and TRBJ1-4, with 7 bases aligning to TRBD1. This CDR3 spans 13 amino acids. The junction had 5 bases not matched to a gene; V was cut back by 9 bases and J by 4 bases. The germline V gene has CDR1 SNHLY and CDR2 FYNNEI. As DNA, the CDR3 is TGTGCCAGTACGACAGGGTTTAATGAAAAACTGTTTTTT. Its translation: CASTTGFNEKLFF. Together with reference TRBV2 and TRBJ1-4, the CDR3 gives the full variable domain: EPEVTQTPSHQVTQMGQEVILRCVPISNHLYFYWYRQILGQKVEFLVSFYNNEISEKSEIFDDQFSVERPDGSNFTLKIRSTKLEDSAMYFCASTTGFNEKLFFGSGTQLSVL.

The rearrangement uses TRBV19 and TRBJ1-1; 7 bases agree with TRBD1. This CDR3 is built from 13 residues. V shed 5 bases, J shed 7 bases, and the junction held 7 bases outside the gene matches. Germline CDR1 reads LNHDA; CDR2 reads SQIVND (reference sequence). The chain's CDR3 is CASSFGQELEAFF. In nucleotides, the CDR3 is TGTGCCAGTAGTTTCGGACAGGAGCTTGAAGCTTTCTTT. The complete variable domain, with remaining parts taken from reference TRBV19 and TRBJ1-1, reads DGGITQSPKYLFRKEGQNVTLSCEQNLNHDAMYWYRQDPGQGLRLIYYSQIVNDFQKGDIAEGYSVSREKKESFPLTVTSAQKNPTAFYLCASSFGQELEAFFGQGTRLTVV.

The chain has TRBV7-9 and TRBJ2-2; 9 bases align to TRBD2. Looked up from germline, CDR1 is SEHNR and CDR2 is FQNEAQ (reference sequence). J gave up 0 bases and V 1 base, and 9 bases lay outside the gene matches. This CDR3 contains 19 residues. The CDR3 sequence: CASSLGASGASANTGELFF. The CDR3 DNA reads TGTGCCAGCAGCTTAGGAGCTAGCGGGGCCTCCGCGAACACCGGGGAGCTGTTTTTT.

The rearrangement uses TRBV27 and TRBJ1-4; D not resolved. Trimming stripped 5 bases from V and 7 bases from J, with 11 bases between. There are 13 residues in the CDR3. Germline CDR1 is MNHEY and CDR2 is SMNVEV (reference sequence). CDR3: CASSRATLEKLFF. CDR3 coding DNA: TGTGCCAGCAGTCGCGCTACCCTTGAAAAACTGTTTTTT.

The chain links TRBV30 to TRBJ2-1, with 7 positions matching TRBD1. Germline CDR1 reads GTSNPN; CDR2 reads SVGIG (reference sequence). CDR3 size: 14 residues. Trimming took 2 bases from V and 2 from J; bases not matched to a gene: 3. The CDR3 nucleotides read TGTGCCTGGAGTTTTGGACAGGCCTACAATGAGCAGTTCTTC. This encodes CAWSFGQAYNEQFF. The full variable domain, rest sourced from reference TRBV30 and TRBJ2-1, is SQTIHQWPATLVQPVGSPLSLECTVEGTSNPNLYWYRQAAGRGLQLLFYSVGIGQISSEVPQNLSASRPQDRQFILSSKKLLLSDSGFYLCAWSFGQAYNEQFFGPGTRLTVL.

V and J are TRBV19 and TRBJ2-6; TRBD1 aligns across 8 bases. The CDR3 runs 16 residues. Germline V gives CDR1 LNHDA, CDR2 SQIVND (reference sequence). The V segment lost 9 bases and the J segment 0 bases; nucleotides outside the gene matches: 7. DNA of the CDR3: TGTGCCAGCTCCCCACAGGGGGGCTCTGGGGCCAACGTCCTGACTTTC. It is translated as CASSPQGGSGANVLTF.

The chain links TRBV5-1 to TRBJ2-5; a weak D match, TRBD2 (5 bases). V was pared by 7 bases and J by 4 bases, with 17 bases between. CDR3 length: 14 residues. CDR1 is SGHRS and CDR2 is YFSETQ in the germline V gene. CDR3 protein: CASALGLASETQYF. CDR3 sequence (DNA): TGCGCCAGCGCCTTGGGGTTAGCGTCAGAGACCCAGTACTTC.

The table lists this clone with a count of one. The chain employs TRBV30 and TRBJ1-2; D not certain. The CDR3 contains 14 residues. The germline gives CDR1 GTSNPN, CDR2 SVGIG (reference sequence). V was trimmed by 0 bases and J by 8 bases, leaving 16 bases between them. The CDR3 nucleotides read TGTGCCTGGAGTGTTTGGCCGGAGACGATAGGCTACACCTTC. Its translation: CAWSVWPETIGYTF. The full variable domain, completed using reference TRBV30 and TRBJ1-2, is SQTIHQWPATLVQPVGSPLSLECTVEGTSNPNLYWYRQAAGRGLQLLFYSVGIGQISSEVPQNLSASRPQDRQFILSSKKLLLSDSGFYLCAWSVWPETIGYTFGSGTRLTVV.

The rearrangement links TRBV29-1 to TRBJ1-3, with D perhaps matching TRBD1 (5 bases). V was cut by 4 bases and J by 4 bases, with 11 bases left in between. Germline V gene data show CDR1 as SQVTM and CDR2 as ANQGSEA. CDR3 size: 13 residues. The CDR3 protein is CSVAQASGNTIYF. The CDR3 DNA reads TGCAGCGTTGCACAGGCATCAGGAAACACCATATATTTT.

The V and J genes are TRBV2 and TRBJ2-3; D perhaps matches TRBD1 (6 bases). This CDR3 has 11 residues. Germline values: CDR1 SNHLY, CDR2 FYNNEI. Deletions cut 5 bases from V and 7 bases from J, with 7 bases between. CDR3 protein: CASSTGNTQYF. CDR3 bases: TGTGCCAGCAGTACAGGGAATACGCAGTATTTT. The full variable domain, with the rest looked up from reference TRBV2 and TRBJ2-3, is EPEVTQTPSHQVTQMGQEVILRCVPISNHLYFYWYRQILGQKVEFLVSFYNNEISEKSEIFDDQFSVERPDGSNFTLKIRSTKLEDSAMYFCASSTGNTQYFGPGTRLTVL.

V gene TRBV19 combines with J gene TRBJ2-3; 10 bases line up with TRBD1. The junction had 8 bases not matched to a gene; V was cut back by 6 bases and J by 2 bases. CDR1 is LNHDA and CDR2 is SQIVND in the germline V gene (reference sequence). This CDR3 is 16 amino acids long. Here the CDR3 DNA reads TGTGCCAGTAGAGACCGGGGACAGGGGCCCACAGATACGCAGTATTTT. Amino acids: CASRDRGQGPTDTQYF.

This clone has a handful of counts. The chain is built from TRBV7-7 and TRBJ2-2, with D possibly TRBD1 on 6 matching bases. Trimming stripped 1 base from V and 7 bases from J, with 7 bases between. This CDR3 has 13 residues. In germline, CDR1 is SSHAT, CDR2 FNYEAQ (reference sequence). CDR3 nucleotide sequence: TGTGCCAGCAGCTTAGAGGGGGACGGGGAGCTGTTTTTT. Amino acids: CASSLEGDGELFF.

The V call is TRBV5-1, the J call TRBJ1-2; 10 positions match TRBD1. Germline-derived CDR1 and CDR2 are SGHRS and YFSETQ. This CDR3 region has 15 residues. J was trimmed by 2 bases and V by 4 bases; bases with no gene match: 5. The CDR3 DNA reads as TGCGCCAGCAGCATCGGACAGGGGGGGAACTATGGCTACACCTTC. The encoded protein is CASSIGQGGNYGYTF. The variable domain in full, with the rest retrieved from reference TRBV5-1 and TRBJ1-2, is KAGVTQTPRYLIKTRGQQVTLSCSPISGHRSVSWYQQTPGQGLQFLFEYFSETQRNKGNFPGRFSGRQFSNSRSEMNVSTLELGDSALYLCASSIGQGGNYGYTFGSGTRLTVV.

The chain uses TRBV5-4 and TRBJ2-3, with 7 bases aligning to TRBD2. With V trimmed by 0 bases and J by 0 bases, 10 bases remained unmatched. The CDR3 contains 18 residues. Germline CDR1 is SGHNT and CDR2 is YYREEE (reference sequence). CDR3 DNA sequence: TGTGCCAGCAGCTTGGACTGGAGGCTAGCGGCAAGCACAGATACGCAGTATTTT. Translation: CASSLDWRLAASTDTQYF.

The chain carries TRBV6-5 and TRBJ2-5; 9 bases are a match to TRBD1. Trimming at V came to 6 bases and at J to 3 bases, leaving 5 bases not matched to a gene. The CDR3 is 14 residues long. CDR1 and CDR2 from the germline V gene are MNHEY and SVGAGI. The CDR3 loop is CASSVWDREETQYF. DNA of the CDR3: TGTGCCAGCAGCGTGTGGGACAGGGAAGAGACCCAGTACTTC.

This rearrangement joins TRBV6-1 to TRBJ2-7, with D possibly being TRBD1 (8 bases). Germline V lookup: CDR1 MNHNS, CDR2 SASEGT. CDR3 size: 15 residues. Trimming pared 3 bases from V and 4 bases from J, leaving 16 bases between. CDR3 nucleotide sequence: TGTGCCAGCAGTGAGCGGACAGGGAGGGGTTACGAGCAGTACTTC. As protein: CASSERTGRGYEQYF.

V usage is TRBV2 and J usage is TRBJ1-4, with 8 bases identical to TRBD1. The CDR3 is made up of 14 amino acids. CDR1 and CDR2 from the germline V gene are SNHLY and FYNNEI. With V trimmed by 5 bases and J by 7 bases, 6 bases remained unmatched. CDR3 loop: CASSPTGDGEKLFF. The CDR3 DNA reads as TGTGCCAGCAGTCCGACAGGGGATGGTGAAAAACTGTTTTTT.

The chain joins TRBV19 to TRBJ1-1; D not resolved. The ends were cut back, 3 bases at V and 1 base at J, with 12 bases in the middle. CDR3 length equals 15 residues. Looked up from germline, CDR1 is LNHDA and CDR2 is SQIVND (reference sequence). Written as DNA, the CDR3 is TGTGCCAGTAGTATCTCTTCAGAACCGAACACTGAAGCTTTCTTT. Translation: CASSISSEPNTEAFF.

The chain combines TRBV19 with TRBJ2-3, with 8 bases lining up with TRBD2. CDR1 is LNHDA, CDR2 SQIVND, per germline (reference sequence). The CDR3 runs to 16 residues. CDR3 loop: CASGAGAGLLVDTQYF. For the CDR3, the DNA is TGTGCTTCTGGAGCGGGGGCCGGTCTTTTAGTAGATACGCAGTATTTT. Combining the CDR3 with reference TRBV19 and TRBJ2-3 gives the whole variable domain DGGITQSPKYLFRKEGQNVTLSCEQNLNHDAMYWYRQDPGQGLRLIYYSQIVNDFQKGDIAEGYSVSREKKESFPLTVTSAQKNPTAFYLCASGAGAGLLVDTQYFGPGTRLTVL.

The chain recombines TRBV30 with TRBJ1-1, with TRBD1 as a possible D gene (5 bases). Trimming pared 0 bases from V and 6 bases from J, leaving 14 bases between. CDR1 and CDR2 from the germline V gene are GTSNPN and SVGIG (reference sequence). The CDR3 totals 14 residues. Here the CDR3 reads CAWSVAGVVAEAFF. CDR3 coding DNA: TGTGCCTGGAGTGTAGCGGGGGTGGTCGCTGAAGCTTTCTTT.

This clone was observed a few times. This chain links TRBV5-5 with TRBJ1-6, with a tentative D call TRBD1 (6 bases). The CDR3 extends over 16 amino acids. CDR1 is SGHKS and CDR2 is YYEKEE in the germline V gene (reference sequence). V was pared by 5 bases and J by 4 bases, with 16 bases between. The CDR3 spells CASSPGQWAYNSPLHF. The CDR3 nucleotides are TGTGCCAGCAGTCCTGGACAGTGGGCTTATAATTCACCCCTCCACTTT.

The V gene is TRBV7-8, the J gene TRBJ2-7; weak D call: TRBD1 (6 bases). Deletions cut 3 bases from V and 0 bases from J, with 15 bases between. Germline assignment: CDR1 SGHVS and CDR2 FQNEAQ. This CDR3 spans 16 amino acids. CDR3 protein: CASSLGRLGGSYEQYF. The CDR3 DNA reads TGTGCCAGCAGCTTGGGGCGGTTAGGGGGCTCCTACGAGCAGTACTTC.

The chain couples TRBV19 to TRBJ2-1; the D gene is possibly TRBD2 (5 bases). Trimming left V 3 bases short and J 6 bases short, with 15 bases between. Germline CDR1 is LNHDA and CDR2 is SQIVND (reference sequence). The length of the CDR3 is 15 residues. CDR3 sequence: CASSMPFSAGNEQFF. For the CDR3, the DNA is TGTGCCAGTAGTATGCCTTTCTCCGCGGGCAATGAGCAGTTCTTC.

V gene TRBV3-1 (or the pseudogene TRBV3-2) combines with J gene TRBJ2-5, with a weak D call TRBD1 (6 bases). Germline-derived CDR1 and CDR2 are LGHDT and YNNKEL (reference sequence). The CDR3 covers 14 residues. V dropped 4 bases and J dropped 2 bases, with 11 bases sitting between them. In DNA form, the CDR3 reads TGTGCCAGCAGCCCCGGACAGAAACAAGAGACCCAGTACTTC. This gives the protein CASSPGQKQETQYF.

The rearrangement joins TRBV6-5 to TRBJ1-5; D unresolved. The CDR3 runs to 12 residues. Germline CDR1 MNHEY, CDR2 SVGAGI. Trimming left V 3 bases short and J 4 bases short, with 4 bases between. DNA of the CDR3: TGTGCCAGCAGTTATATGAATCAGCCCCAGCATTTT. Translated: CASSYMNQPQHF.